The T cell receptor (beta chain) under discussion was sequenced for a study of blood T cell repertoires in COVID-19. Germline CDR1 is MNHNS and CDR2 is SASEGT. J was trimmed by 2 bases and V by 4 bases; bases with no gene match: 1. This CDR3 is built from 16 residues. Data came from immunoSEQ multiplex PCR; TCRdb stores just in-frame clones and leaves some out. The table has 250,000 to 350,000 clones, over 75% seen once. The chain employs TRBV6-1 and TRBJ2-1, with 14 positions matching TRBD2. The source of this sequence is a woman in her fifties or sixties with acute or convalescent COVID-19. The specimen sequenced was peripheral blood. Written as DNA, the CDR3 is TGTGCCAGCAGTGCGACTAGCGGGAGGGCCTACAATGAGCAGTTCTTC. Its translation is CASSATSGRAYNEQFF.